The rows below give T cell receptor beta chains drawn from one sample of a study of graft-versus-host responses after intestinal transplantation. The table came from immunoSEQ multiplex PCR; TCRdb's copy has only in-frame clones and leaves some out. This sample has 90,000 to 120,000 clones, with less than 90% found just once. The antigens these receptors bind are not known. The specimen was unstimulated CD4+ T cells sorted from spleen or lymph node cells, collected before intestinal transplant. The receptors derive from a human donor who received an intestinal transplant. The CDR3 runs from the conserved cysteine through the conserved F or W. Fields, in order: CDR3 length, V gene, D gene, J gene, clone size, CDR3 DNA, CDR3 protein. The D gene is left open where the match is weak. Size is stated for part of the rows, as once, few or many counts, or as a class when the clone is expanded.

cdr3_length: 13
v_call: TRBV7-7
d_call: NA
j_call: TRBJ2-3
clone_size: NA
cdr3_nt: TGTGCCAGCAGCTTAGTGGAGGGACATACGCAGTATTTT
cdr3_aa: CASSLVEGHTQYF

cdr3_length: 15
v_call: TRBV7-7
d_call: TRBD2
j_call: TRBJ2-3
clone_size: NA
cdr3_nt: TGTGCCAGCAGCTTAGGACTAGCGGGGGGAGATACGCAGTATTTT
cdr3_aa: CASSLGLAGGDTQYF

cdr3_length: 15
v_call: TRBV2
d_call: NA
j_call: TRBJ1-2
clone_size: NA
cdr3_nt: TGTGCCAGCAGTGAGCCCCCTAGGGGGGGCTATGGCTACACCTTC
cdr3_aa: CASSEPPRGGYGYTF

cdr3_length: 16
v_call: TRBV18
d_call: NA
j_call: TRBJ2-7
clone_size: NA
cdr3_nt: TGTGCCAGCTCACTAGTTAGCGCTGAGGGGTCTTACGAGCAGTACTTC
cdr3_aa: CASSLVSAEGSYEQYF

cdr3_length: 15
v_call: TRBV7-2
d_call: TRBD1
j_call: TRBJ1-2
clone_size: NA
cdr3_nt: TGTGCCAGCAGCCGAACAAGAGGACAGGACTATGGCTACACCTTC
cdr3_aa: CASSRTRGQDYGYTF

cdr3_length: 11
v_call: TRBV7-9
d_call: NA
j_call: TRBJ2-1
clone_size: few
cdr3_nt: TGTGCCAGAGGGGACTTCCCCAACCAGTTCTTC
cdr3_aa: CARGDFPNQFF

cdr3_length: 15
v_call: TRBV5-1
d_call: TRBD1
j_call: TRBJ1-6
clone_size: once
cdr3_nt: TGCGCCAGCAGCTTGGGACAGGGGGATAATTCACCCCTCCACTTT
cdr3_aa: CASSLGQGDNSPLHF

cdr3_length: 13
v_call: TRBV2
d_call: TRBD1
j_call: TRBJ1-3
clone_size: NA
cdr3_nt: TGTGCCAGCCGACAGGGTCAAGGAAACACCATATATTTT
cdr3_aa: CASRQGQGNTIYF

cdr3_length: 15
v_call: TRBV5-1
d_call: NA
j_call: TRBJ2-6
clone_size: NA
cdr3_nt: TGCGCCAGCAGCCCAGAAATCTCTGGGGCCAACGTCCTGACTTTC
cdr3_aa: CASSPEISGANVLTF

cdr3_length: 17
v_call: TRBV7-2
d_call: NA
j_call: TRBJ2-5
clone_size: once
cdr3_nt: TGTGCCAGCAGCTTAAATCCAGTGGGATTACGTGGAGAGACCCAGTACTTC
cdr3_aa: CASSLNPVGLRGETQYF

cdr3_length: 14
v_call: TRBV7-3
d_call: NA
j_call: TRBJ2-3
clone_size: NA
cdr3_nt: TGTGCCAGCAGCATAAATGGGGGGCAAGATACGCAGTATTTT
cdr3_aa: CASSINGGQDTQYF

cdr3_length: 16
v_call: TRBV6-1
d_call: TRBD2
j_call: TRBJ2-1
clone_size: NA
cdr3_nt: TGTGCCAGCAGTGCCACTAGCGGGGGCTCCTACAATGAGCAGTTCTTC
cdr3_aa: CASSATSGGSYNEQFF

cdr3_length: 14
v_call: TRBV9
d_call: NA
j_call: TRBJ1-1
clone_size: NA
cdr3_nt: TGTGCCAGCAGCGCCCGGACTCTTGGGACTGAAGCTTTCTTT
cdr3_aa: CASSARTLGTEAFF

cdr3_length: 15
v_call: TRBV19
d_call: NA
j_call: TRBJ1-5
clone_size: NA
cdr3_nt: TGTGCCAGTAGTACCCTTAAGGTCCCCAATCAGCCCCAGCATTTT
cdr3_aa: CASSTLKVPNQPQHF